A selection of T cell receptor beta chains follows, all from one sample in a study of T cell changes during pregnancy in multiple sclerosis. Generated by immunoSEQ multiplex PCR, the TCRdb table keeps only in-frame clones and is missing some. The sample includes about 39,000 clones, approximately 90% of them seen just once. Sequenced here: CD8+ T cells from peripheral blood mononuclear cells, sampled in the first trimester of pregnancy. Source of these receptors: a female donor with multiple sclerosis, enrolled in a pregnancy study. Each CDR3 is given with its conserved first and last residue. Each record gives: J gene, clone size, V gene, D gene, CDR3 protein, CDR3 DNA. A D gene is named only where the DNA matches it firmly. Clone size, where shown, is once, few, many, or a class for clones that have expanded.

j_call: TRBJ2-3
clone_size: NA
v_call: TRBV6-1
d_call: TRBD1
cdr3_aa: CASSEEGQGTDTQYF
cdr3_nt: TGTGCCAGCAGTGAAGAGGGACAGGGGACAGATACGCAGTATTTT

j_call: TRBJ2-1
clone_size: NA
v_call: TRBV29-1
d_call: NA
cdr3_aa: CSVAPRERVDEQFF
cdr3_nt: TGCAGCGTTGCCCCCAGGGAAAGGGTCGATGAGCAGTTCTTC

j_call: TRBJ2-3
clone_size: NA
v_call: TRBV7-9
d_call: NA
cdr3_aa: CASLGYTDTQYF
cdr3_nt: TGTGCCAGCCTGGGCTACACAGATACGCAGTATTTT

j_call: TRBJ2-3
clone_size: NA
v_call: TRBV11-2
d_call: NA
cdr3_aa: CASSSSQTTQYF
cdr3_nt: TGTGCCAGCAGCTCTTCACAGACTACGCAGTATTTT

j_call: TRBJ2-3
clone_size: NA
v_call: TRBV12-5
d_call: NA
cdr3_aa: CASGLVPPPADTDTQYF
cdr3_nt: TGTGCTAGTGGTTTGGTACCCCCCCCGGCGGACACAGATACGCAGTATTTT

j_call: TRBJ1-4
clone_size: NA
v_call: TRBV30
d_call: NA
cdr3_aa: CAWSDNSEKLFF
cdr3_nt: TGTGCCTGGAGCGACAATTCTGAAAAACTGTTTTTT

j_call: TRBJ2-1
clone_size: many
v_call: TRBV11-2
d_call: NA
cdr3_aa: CASSFTDEQFF
cdr3_nt: TGTGCCAGCAGCTTCACGGATGAGCAGTTCTTC

j_call: TRBJ2-5
clone_size: NA
v_call: TRBV4-1
d_call: TRBD1
cdr3_aa: CASSQDDRAHETQYF
cdr3_nt: TGCGCCAGCAGCCAAGATGACAGGGCACATGAGACCCAGTACTTC

j_call: TRBJ2-1
clone_size: NA
v_call: TRBV18
d_call: NA
cdr3_aa: CASSLGRGNEQFF
cdr3_nt: TGTGCCAGCTCACTTGGACGGGGGAATGAGCAGTTCTTC

j_call: TRBJ1-1
clone_size: few
v_call: TRBV7-9
d_call: TRBD1
cdr3_aa: CASTGQGQVEAFF
cdr3_nt: TGTGCCAGCACGGGCCAGGGACAGGTTGAAGCTTTCTTT

j_call: TRBJ2-1
clone_size: NA
v_call: TRBV9
d_call: NA
cdr3_aa: CASSGLASEQFF
cdr3_nt: TGTGCCAGCAGCGGGCTCGCAAGTGAGCAGTTCTTC

j_call: TRBJ2-3
clone_size: NA
v_call: TRBV9
d_call: TRBD2
cdr3_aa: CASSVVGGTDTQYF
cdr3_nt: TGTGCCAGCAGCGTAGTCGGGGGGACAGATACGCAGTATTTT

j_call: TRBJ2-5
clone_size: NA
v_call: TRBV14
d_call: NA
cdr3_aa: CASSLRRGRGETQYF
cdr3_nt: TGTGCCAGCAGCCTGCGGAGGGGTCGAGGAGAGACCCAGTACTTC

j_call: TRBJ2-7
clone_size: NA
v_call: TRBV6-6
d_call: NA
cdr3_aa: CASSEGTYEQYF
cdr3_nt: TGTGCCAGCAGCGAGGGTACCTACGAGCAGTACTTC

j_call: TRBJ1-4
clone_size: NA
v_call: TRBV4-3
d_call: NA
cdr3_aa: CASSQDPHQGNNEKLFF
cdr3_nt: TGCGCCAGCAGCCAAGATCCCCATCAGGGAAATAATGAAAAACTGTTTTTT

j_call: TRBJ1-1
clone_size: NA
v_call: TRBV7-8
d_call: TRBD1
cdr3_aa: CASSRDRGGMNTEAFF
cdr3_nt: TGTGCCAGCAGCCGGGACAGGGGAGGGATGAACACTGAAGCTTTCTTT

j_call: TRBJ2-7
clone_size: NA
v_call: TRBV7-9
d_call: NA
cdr3_aa: CASSLEARGNYEQYF
cdr3_nt: TGTGCCAGCAGCTTAGAGGCCAGGGGTAACTACGAGCAGTACTTC

j_call: TRBJ1-1
clone_size: NA
v_call: TRBV29-1
d_call: NA
cdr3_aa: CSVGGGVTEAFF
cdr3_nt: TGCAGCGTTGGAGGAGGGGTAACTGAAGCTTTCTTT

j_call: TRBJ1-3
clone_size: NA
v_call: TRBV11-1
d_call: NA
cdr3_aa: CASSFTGDSGNTIYF
cdr3_nt: TGTGCCAGCAGCTTTACCGGGGACTCTGGAAACACCATATATTTT

j_call: TRBJ1-6
clone_size: NA
v_call: TRBV7-6
d_call: NA
cdr3_aa: CASSLRSASSYNSPLHF
cdr3_nt: TGTGCCAGCAGCTTAAGGTCCGCTAGCTCCTATAATTCACCCCTCCACTTT

j_call: TRBJ2-1
clone_size: few
v_call: TRBV6-1
d_call: TRBD1
cdr3_aa: CASTGTGGYEQFF
cdr3_nt: TGTGCCAGTACCGGGACAGGGGGCTATGAGCAGTTCTTC

j_call: TRBJ1-2
clone_size: NA
v_call: TRBV19
d_call: NA
cdr3_aa: CASSIARDTFYGYTF
cdr3_nt: TGTGCCAGTAGTATAGCTCGGGACACCTTCTATGGCTACACCTTC

j_call: TRBJ1-4
clone_size: NA
v_call: TRBV6-4
d_call: NA
cdr3_aa: CASRPDGRGEKLFF
cdr3_nt: TGTGCCAGCAGACCCGATGGCCGGGGGGAAAAACTGTTTTTT

j_call: TRBJ2-2
clone_size: NA
v_call: TRBV5-4
d_call: NA
cdr3_aa: CASSSDSSNTGELFF
cdr3_nt: TGTGCCAGCAGCTCGGACAGTTCTAACACCGGGGAGCTGTTTTTT

j_call: TRBJ2-7
clone_size: NA
v_call: TRBV4-3
d_call: NA
cdr3_aa: CASSQAPQANLYEQYF
cdr3_nt: TGCGCCAGCAGCCAAGCCCCACAAGCGAACCTCTACGAGCAGTACTTC

j_call: TRBJ1-1
clone_size: NA
v_call: TRBV13
d_call: TRBD1
cdr3_aa: CASSPGTGRGEAFF
cdr3_nt: TGTGCCAGCAGCCCGGGGACAGGGAGGGGTGAAGCTTTCTTT

j_call: TRBJ2-5
clone_size: NA
v_call: TRBV4-2
d_call: TRBD2
cdr3_aa: CASSQVGTSGIEETQYF
cdr3_nt: TGTGCCAGCAGCCAAGTCGGGACTAGCGGAATCGAAGAGACCCAGTACTTC

j_call: TRBJ2-3
clone_size: NA
v_call: TRBV27
d_call: TRBD2
cdr3_aa: CASSPRGRAGAPDTQYF
cdr3_nt: TGTGCCAGCAGTCCCAGAGGTCGAGCGGGGGCCCCAGATACGCAGTATTTT

j_call: TRBJ1-5
clone_size: once
v_call: TRBV19
d_call: NA
cdr3_aa: CASSIDPRQPSNQPQHF
cdr3_nt: TGTGCCAGTAGTATAGATCCGCGACAGCCCAGCAATCAGCCCCAGCATTTT